This T cell receptor (beta chain) was recovered during a study of blood T cell repertoires in COVID-19. With regard to this clone: Other nucleotide sequences from this sample produce the same CDR3.

Original methodology: Estimation of nucleated cell counts was performed using reference gene primer amplification. Sequencing used immunoSEQ multiplex PCR; TCRdb keeps in-frame clones, though not all of them. V, J and clone size are taken as reported in that table, and D and trimming were inferred from the DNA itself. The sample records approximately 200,000 clones, roughly 83% being singletons. Sequenced: peripheral blood. The source is a woman between 50 and 59 years old with acute or convalescent COVID-19.

In DNA, the CDR3 is TGTGCCAGCAGTAGGGGGAACACTGAAGCTTTCTTT. It encodes CASSRGNTEAFF. This chain uses TRBV6-5 with TRBJ1-1, with TRBD1 as a possible D gene (5 bases). Trimming stripped 5 bases from V and 1 base from J, with 5 bases between. The CDR3 extends over 12 amino acids. Germline V lookup: CDR1 MNHEY, CDR2 SVGAGI.